This is a list of T cell receptor beta chains from one sample in a study of CD8 T cells in Susac syndrome. TCRdb fed the immunoSEQ multiplex PCR reads into MiXCR, producing one record per CDR3 protein. The table includes approximately 130,000 distinct CDR3 sequences, 94% detected once. The sample was CD4+ T cells from PBMCs. These receptors were obtained from a human donor in good health. Each CDR3 is given with its conserved first and last residue. A D gene is named only where the DNA matches it firmly. Size is stated for part of the rows, as once, few or many counts, or as a class when the clone is expanded.

CDR3 DNA	CDR3 protein	D gene	J gene	clone size	V gene
TGCAGTGCTGGTCCGGGACAGGGGCCAAACTATGGCTACACCTTC	CSAGPGQGPNYGYTF	TRBD1	TRBJ1-2	NA	TRBV20-1
TGTGCCAGCAGCTCAACCCCGGGACAGGGGCACCTGAGAACTGAAGCTTTCTTT	CASSSTPGQGHLRTEAFF	TRBD1	TRBJ1-1	NA	TRBV9
TGTGCCAGCAGCCTGGGACTAGCGGGAGCGCACGACGAGCAGTACTTC	CASSLGLAGAHDEQYF	TRBD2	TRBJ2-7	NA	TRBV11-2
TGTGCCTGTAATAGGGGGGATAATCAGCCCCAGCATTTT	CACNRGDNQPQHF	NA	TRBJ1-5	once	TRBV30
TGCAGCGTCCCCGGACTAGCGGCGGCTAGCACAGATACGCAGTATTTT	CSVPGLAAASTDTQYF	TRBD2	TRBJ2-3	NA	TRBV29-1
TGTGCCAGCGCCTCGGAGGGGACAAATGGCTACACCTTC	CASASEGTNGYTF	NA	TRBJ1-2	NA	TRBV12-3/TRBV12-4
TGTGCCAGCAGTTCGGGGGGCGGGTACACTGAAGCTTTCTTT	CASSSGGGYTEAFF	NA	TRBJ1-1	once	TRBV12-3/TRBV12-4
TGTGCCAGCAGTTTATCGTACGGAAATTCACCCCTCCACTTT	CASSLSYGNSPLHF	NA	TRBJ1-6	NA	TRBV27
TGTGCCAGCAGCCAACTAGGGGGGCAGGGGGGAACTGAAGCTTTCTTT	CASSQLGGQGGTEAFF	TRBD1	TRBJ1-1	NA	TRBV3-1
TGTGCCAGCAGCTCGACCCCGACTAGCGGGAAGAGAGAGACCCAGTACTTC	CASSSTPTSGKRETQYF	TRBD2	TRBJ2-5	NA	TRBV7-2
TGTGCCAGCAGCTCCACCGAAATTTCGGTTTCACCCCTCCACTTT	CASSSTEISVSPLHF	NA	TRBJ1-6	NA	TRBV7-2
TGTGCCAGCAGCCAAGGACTAGCGGGAGCCACCGGGGAGCTGTTTTTT	CASSQGLAGATGELFF	TRBD2	TRBJ2-2	NA	TRBV4-2
TGTGCCACCAGAGGGGCGGGAGAAAACTATGGCTACACCTTC	CATRGAGENYGYTF	NA	TRBJ1-2	NA	TRBV15
TGCAGTGCTAGAAGGCCTGAGGGGGGTCGATCTGGAAACACCATATATTTT	CSARRPEGGRSGNTIYF	NA	TRBJ1-3	NA	TRBV20-1
TGTGCCAGCAGCGGGCCGGACAGGGGCCTTTCACCCCTCCACTTT	CASSGPDRGLSPLHF	TRBD1	TRBJ1-6	NA	TRBV7-2
TGTGCCAGCAGCGTAGTAACAGAGAACACTGAAGCTTTCTTT	CASSVVTENTEAFF	NA	TRBJ1-1	NA	TRBV9
TGTGCCAGCAGTTTATTCGCAGGCCTCTCTGGGGCCAACGTCCTGACTTTC	CASSLFAGLSGANVLTF	NA	TRBJ2-6	NA	TRBV12-3/TRBV12-4
TGCGCCAGCAGCTTGGGGGACGAGTACAATGAGCAGTTCTTC	CASSLGDEYNEQFF	NA	TRBJ2-1	NA	TRBV5-1
TGTGCCAGCACCCCCCCCGGGGGCCTCAAAGAGACCCAGTACTTC	CASTPPGGLKETQYF	NA	TRBJ2-5	NA	TRBV25-1
TGCAGCGTTGTACAGGTGGCTGAAGCTTTCTTT	CSVVQVAEAFF	NA	TRBJ1-1	NA	TRBV29-1
TGTGCCAGCAGTGCCACCACAGGGAGGGGCTACACCTTC	CASSATTGRGYTF	NA	TRBJ1-2	few	TRBV25-1
TGCAGCGTTGCTGGACAGGGGGATGGCTACACCTTC	CSVAGQGDGYTF	TRBD1	TRBJ1-2	NA	TRBV29-1
TGTGCCAGCAGGGAGGGGACTGGGGCCAACGTCCTGACTTTC	CASREGTGANVLTF	NA	TRBJ2-6	NA	TRBV2
TGTGCCACCAAGGGCGGGAGTTACGCAGATACGCAGTATTTT	CATKGGSYADTQYF	TRBD2	TRBJ2-3	NA	TRBV7-8
TGTGCCAGCAGCTTAGCTGAATATGGCTACACCTTC	CASSLAEYGYTF	NA	TRBJ1-2	few	TRBV7-2
TGTGCCAGCAGCTTGGGGGCGGGAGACACCGGGGAGCTGTTTTTT	CASSLGAGDTGELFF	TRBD2	TRBJ2-2	NA	TRBV5-4
TGTGCCAGCAGCTTGACAGGGGGAGCGGAGACCCAGTACTTC	CASSLTGGAETQYF	TRBD1	TRBJ2-5	NA	TRBV7-2
TGTGCCAGTAGTCCCCACACTCGTTCCGATGAGCAGTTCTTC	CASSPHTRSDEQFF	NA	TRBJ2-1	NA	TRBV19
TGCGCCAGCAGCCAAGATGTCGAGGTAGTGGGAGGGAGGTACGAGCAGTACTTC	CASSQDVEVVGGRYEQYF	TRBD2	TRBJ2-7	NA	TRBV4-1
TGTGCCAGCAGCCACGGACGGACAGACACCGGGGAGCTGTTTTTT	CASSHGRTDTGELFF	NA	TRBJ2-2	few	TRBV7-9
TGTGCCAGCAGTTACAGCGCGGGAGTAAGGGACGAGCAGTACTTC	CASSYSAGVRDEQYF	TRBD2	TRBJ2-7	NA	TRBV6-2/TRBV6-3
TGCAGTGCTGTCGGAACGGGGGGCTCCTACAATGAGCAGTTCTTC	CSAVGTGGSYNEQFF	TRBD2	TRBJ2-1	NA	TRBV20-1
TGTGCCAGCAGCCCTACGTTCGGGCTAAACTACGAGCAGTACTTC	CASSPTFGLNYEQYF	NA	TRBJ2-7	NA	TRBV7-2
TGCAGTGCGAGAAATTCTGCTAACTATGGCTACACCTTC	CSARNSANYGYTF	NA	TRBJ1-2	NA	TRBV20-1
TGTGCCAGCAGCCTCAGCCCGGGACTAGCGGGGGACTCAAGGGAGTGGGCCCAGTACTTC	CASSLSPGLAGDSREWAQYF	TRBD2	TRBJ2-5	NA	TRBV11-1
TGCGCCAGCAGCAGAGGGGCGTTCTCCTACGAGCAGTACTTC	CASSRGAFSYEQYF	NA	TRBJ2-7	NA	TRBV10-2
TGTGCCAGCAGTTACGGGGGAAGTGAGCAGTTCTTC	CASSYGGSEQFF	NA	TRBJ2-1	NA	TRBV6-5
TGTGCCAGCAGCTTATCTGCGGGGGCAGGGTCTGGGGCCAACGTCCTGACTTTC	CASSLSAGAGSGANVLTF	NA	TRBJ2-6	NA	TRBV13
TGCAGTGCCGGACGAGAGAGTGAGACCCAGTACTTC	CSAGRESETQYF	NA	TRBJ2-5	NA	TRBV20-1
TGCAGTGCGTCGGCCGGTCCGTCGAACACCGGGGAGCTGTTTTTT	CSASAGPSNTGELFF	NA	TRBJ2-2	once	TRBV20-1
TGTGCCAGCACGGGGGTATCTCCCTACGAGCAGTACTTC	CASTGVSPYEQYF	NA	TRBJ2-7	NA	TRBV6-5
TGTGCCAGCAGCACTATGACAGGGGCCGGACTCTATGGCTACACCTTC	CASSTMTGAGLYGYTF	TRBD1	TRBJ1-2	NA	TRBV7-9
TGTGCCAGCAGCTCACAGTGGGAGGAGACCCAGTACTTC	CASSSQWEETQYF	NA	TRBJ2-5	NA	TRBV5-4
TGTGCCAGCAGCGCCGGGATAGCGGGAAGCACAGATACGCAGTATTTT	CASSAGIAGSTDTQYF	TRBD2	TRBJ2-3	NA	TRBV9
TGTGCCAGTAGAAGGACAGGGGGCAGCAATCAGCCCCAGCATTTT	CASRRTGGSNQPQHF	TRBD1	TRBJ1-5	NA	TRBV19
TGTGCCAGCAGCTTCGAATGGGGTGGTAGCGGACACACCGGGGAGCTGTTTTTT	CASSFEWGGSGHTGELFF	NA	TRBJ2-2	NA	TRBV7-9
TGTGCCAGCAGCGTAGCTTGGGGTAGCGGAGAGGGTGAGCAGTTCTTC	CASSVAWGSGEGEQFF	NA	TRBJ2-1	NA	TRBV9
TGTGCCAGCGGCCCCGGGGGGCGCCACGAGCAGTACTTC	CASGPGGRHEQYF	NA	TRBJ2-7	NA	TRBV7-2
TGTGCCAGCAGTGAAGGCGGGGCTAGCGGCGCTTACAATGAGCAGTTCTTC	CASSEGGASGAYNEQFF	TRBD2	TRBJ2-1	NA	TRBV25-1
TGTGCCTGGAGTGTAGTAGAGGGGTATACGCAGTATTTT	CAWSVVEGYTQYF	NA	TRBJ2-3	NA	TRBV30
TGTGCCAGCAGCCTCCCTCCCTACGAGCAGTACTTC	CASSLPPYEQYF	NA	TRBJ2-7	NA	TRBV12-3/TRBV12-4
TGTGCCAGCAGCCCCCGGACTAGCGGGGGGGCACGGGGCCTCGGGGGTTACACAGATACGCAGTATTTT	CASSPRTSGGARGLGGYTDTQYF	TRBD2	TRBJ2-3	NA	TRBV11-1
TGTGCCTGGGGGAGTGGCAATCAGCCCCAGCATTTT	CAWGSGNQPQHF	NA	TRBJ1-5	NA	TRBV30
TGTGCCAGCAGCATTCGGACTAGCGGGACATCCAATGAGCAGTTCTTC	CASSIRTSGTSNEQFF	TRBD2	TRBJ2-1	NA	TRBV7-2
TGTGCCACCAGTGATAGACCGACAGGGCGGGCCTATGGCTACACCTTC	CATSDRPTGRAYGYTF	TRBD1	TRBJ1-2	NA	TRBV24-1
TGTGCCAGCGGCCCCGACCGGGAGACCCAGTACTTC	CASGPDRETQYF	NA	TRBJ2-5	NA	TRBV28
TGCAGCGTTGAGCGTATCCTAGCCAAAAACATTCAGTACTTC	CSVERILAKNIQYF	NA	TRBJ2-4	NA	TRBV29-1
TGCGCCAGCAGCACTGACAGGGGGCCCATTAGCACAGATACGCAGTATTTT	CASSTDRGPISTDTQYF	TRBD1	TRBJ2-3	NA	TRBV5-1